This T cell receptor (beta chain) was sequenced for a study of memory CD4+ T cells and cytomegalovirus serostatus. The CDR3 extends over 15 amino acids. V lost 4 bases and J 10 bases, leaving 19 bases between the germline ends. Germline V gene data show CDR1 as SGHVS and CDR2 as FQNEAQ. Study results and caveats: Repertoires predicted CMV serostatus with median bootstrapped AUC of approximately 0.95.

The table came from immunoSEQ multiplex PCR; TCRdb's copy has only in-frame clones and leaves some out. The table shows some 59,000 clones, with 75% to 90% occurring only once. Single viable CD3+CD4+CD8-CD45RO+ cells were sorted as the memory CD4+ T cells. About this clone: As yet, its antigen is unknown.

Input material: memory CD4+ T cells from blood. J is TRBJ1-4 and V is TRBV7-8; weak D call: TRBD1 (5 bases). The source of this sequence is an adult in good health and CMV-seronegative. The CDR3 sequence: CASSSPGRGGGKLFF. The CDR3 bases are TGTGCCAGCAGCTCGCCGGGACGGGGAGGTGGAAAACTGTTTTTT.